The clone carrying this T cell receptor (beta chain) was recorded at least ten times. The data belong to a study of T-cell memory formation after mild COVID-19. This CDR3 is built from 14 residues. CDR1 and CDR2 (germline): SGHTA, FQGTGA. The V segment lost 3 bases and the J segment 2 bases; nucleotides outside the gene matches: 3. A single record per CDR3 protein comes from TCRdb applying MiXCR to the 5' RACE reads. Found here are some 150,000 distinct CDR3 sequences, about 6% of them singletons; the top ten hold 2% to 2.5%. This clonotype was sampled from an adult woman who had mild COVID-19 (a few samples of this study predate the infection). Cell type and time point are not known. The chain employs TRBV7-3 and TRBJ2-7; TRBD1 aligns across 8 bases. Sequenced input: PBMCs or a T cell subset sorted from them (not recorded which). DNA of the CDR3: TGTGCCAGCAGCTTCGACAGGGGTCCCTACGAGCAGTACTTC. Translated: CASSFDRGPYEQYF.